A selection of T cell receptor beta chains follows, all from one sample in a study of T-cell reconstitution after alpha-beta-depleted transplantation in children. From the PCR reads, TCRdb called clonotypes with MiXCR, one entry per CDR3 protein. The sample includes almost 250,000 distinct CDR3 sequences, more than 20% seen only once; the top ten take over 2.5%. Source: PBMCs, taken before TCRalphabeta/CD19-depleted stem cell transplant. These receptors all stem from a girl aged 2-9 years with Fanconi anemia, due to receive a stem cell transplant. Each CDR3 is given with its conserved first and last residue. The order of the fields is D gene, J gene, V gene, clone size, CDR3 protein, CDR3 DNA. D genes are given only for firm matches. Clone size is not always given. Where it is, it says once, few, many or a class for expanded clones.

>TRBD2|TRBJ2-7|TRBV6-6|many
CASSLGLAEEQYF
TGTGCCAGCAGTTTGGGACTAGCGGAAGAGCAGTACTTC
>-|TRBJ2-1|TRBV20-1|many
CSRRERAYNEQFF
TGCAGTCGTCGGGAGAGGGCCTACAATGAGCAGTTCTTC
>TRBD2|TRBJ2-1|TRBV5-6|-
CASSRGLAQSSYNEQFF
TGTGCCAGCAGCCGAGGACTAGCACAGAGCTCCTACAATGAGCAGTTCTTC
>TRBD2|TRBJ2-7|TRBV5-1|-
CASSYSGGPPYEQYF
TGCGCCAGCAGCTATTCGGGAGGGCCCCCCTACGAGCAGTACTTC
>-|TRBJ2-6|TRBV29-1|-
CSVEDFSTGHSGANVLTF
TGCAGCGTTGAAGATTTCTCAACAGGACACTCTGGGGCCAACGTCCTGACTTTC
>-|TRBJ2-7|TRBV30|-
CAWSVRGAGEQYF
TGTGCCTGGAGTGTACGAGGAGCTGGTGAGCAGTACTTC
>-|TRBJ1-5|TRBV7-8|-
CASSFHNQPQHF
TGTGCCAGCAGCTTCCACAATCAGCCCCAGCATTTT
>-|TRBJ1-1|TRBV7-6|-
CASSLVGRDTEAFF
TGTGCCAGCAGCTTAGTGGGCAGGGACACTGAAGCTTTCTTT
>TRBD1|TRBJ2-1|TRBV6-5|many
CASSYDPGGHNEQFF
TGTGCCAGCAGTTACGACCCAGGGGGCCACAATGAGCAGTTCTTC
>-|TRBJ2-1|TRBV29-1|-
CSVILTSRGNNEQFF
TGCAGCGTTATACTGACTAGTAGGGGAAACAATGAGCAGTTCTTC
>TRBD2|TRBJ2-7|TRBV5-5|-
CASSTLAVPYEQYF
TGTGCCAGCAGCACCCTAGCGGTTCCCTACGAGCAGTACTTC
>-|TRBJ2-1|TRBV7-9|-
CASTVQGNHNEQFF
TGTGCCAGCACGGTCCAGGGAAACCACAATGAGCAGTTCTTC
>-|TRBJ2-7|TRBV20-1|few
CSAPLDTPYEQYF
TGCAGTGCTCCACTGGATACCCCCTACGAGCAGTACTTC
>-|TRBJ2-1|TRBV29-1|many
CSVGQYPYNEQFF
TGCAGCGTTGGACAGTATCCCTACAATGAGCAGTTCTTC
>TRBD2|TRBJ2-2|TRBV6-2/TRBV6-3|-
CASSTWREVSANTGELFF
TGTGCCAGCAGTACCTGGCGGGAGGTCTCCGCGAACACCGGGGAGCTGTTTTTT
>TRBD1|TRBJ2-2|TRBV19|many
CASSKDRGLNGELFF
TGTGCCAGTAGTAAGGACAGGGGGCTGAACGGGGAGCTGTTTTTT
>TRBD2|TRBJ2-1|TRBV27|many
CASSALAGGAGNEQFF
TGTGCCAGCAGTGCTCTAGCGGGAGGGGCGGGGAATGAGCAGTTCTTC
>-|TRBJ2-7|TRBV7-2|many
CASRIGPTNEQYF
TGTGCCAGCAGAATAGGACCCACGAACGAGCAGTACTTC
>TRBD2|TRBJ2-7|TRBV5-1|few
CASSLVAAGGYEQYF
TGCGCCAGCAGCTTGGTCGCAGCGGGGGGTTACGAGCAGTACTTC
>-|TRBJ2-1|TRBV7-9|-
CASNIFRRTNTYNEQFF
TGTGCCAGCAACATATTTCGGAGGACCAATACCTACAATGAGCAGTTCTTC
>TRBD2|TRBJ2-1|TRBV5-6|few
CASSFGRLAIDHSYNEQFF
TGTGCCAGCAGCTTTGGCCGACTAGCTATTGACCACTCCTACAATGAGCAGTTCTTC
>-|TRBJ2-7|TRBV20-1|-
CSAATTGGPFSWQYF
TGCAGTGCAGCTACCACGGGGGGCCCCTTTAGCTGGCAGTACTTC
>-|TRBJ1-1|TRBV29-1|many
CSVGETNTEAFF
TGCAGCGTAGGGGAAACGAACACTGAAGCTTTCTTT
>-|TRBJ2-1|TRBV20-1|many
CSAYRDYNEQFF
TGCAGTGCCTACAGGGACTACAATGAGCAGTTCTTC
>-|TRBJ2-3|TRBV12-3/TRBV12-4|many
CASSLDTTTDTQYF
TGTGCCAGCAGTTTGGACACAACCACAGATACGCAGTATTTT
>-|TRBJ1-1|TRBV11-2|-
CASGGNGVTEAFF
TGTGCCAGCGGTGGGAATGGAGTCACTGAAGCTTTCTTT